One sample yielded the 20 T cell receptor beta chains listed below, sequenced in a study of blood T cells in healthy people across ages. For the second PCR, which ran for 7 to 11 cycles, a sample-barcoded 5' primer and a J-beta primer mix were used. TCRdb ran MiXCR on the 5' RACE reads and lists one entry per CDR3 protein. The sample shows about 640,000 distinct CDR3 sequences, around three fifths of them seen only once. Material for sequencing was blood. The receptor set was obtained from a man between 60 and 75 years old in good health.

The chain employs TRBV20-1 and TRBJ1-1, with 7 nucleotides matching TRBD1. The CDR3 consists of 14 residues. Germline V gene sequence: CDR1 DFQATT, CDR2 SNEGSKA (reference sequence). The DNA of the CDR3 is TGCAGACTTTCAGGGGGGCTAATGAACACTGAAGCTTTCTTT. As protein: CRLSGGLMNTEAFF.

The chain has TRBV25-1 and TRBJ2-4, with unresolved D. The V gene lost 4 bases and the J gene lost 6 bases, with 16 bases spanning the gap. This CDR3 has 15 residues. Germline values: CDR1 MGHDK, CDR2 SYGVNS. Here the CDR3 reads CASSGPGVGGNIQYF. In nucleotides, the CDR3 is TGTGCCAGCAGTGGCCCAGGAGTGGGTGGAAACATTCAGTACTTC.

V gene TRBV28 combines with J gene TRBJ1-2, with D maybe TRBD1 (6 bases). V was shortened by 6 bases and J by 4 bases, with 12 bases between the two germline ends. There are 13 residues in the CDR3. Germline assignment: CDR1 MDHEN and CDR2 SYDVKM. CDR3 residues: CASRKTGSYGYTF. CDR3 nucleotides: TGTGCCAGCAGAAAAACAGGGTCCTATGGCTACACCTTC.

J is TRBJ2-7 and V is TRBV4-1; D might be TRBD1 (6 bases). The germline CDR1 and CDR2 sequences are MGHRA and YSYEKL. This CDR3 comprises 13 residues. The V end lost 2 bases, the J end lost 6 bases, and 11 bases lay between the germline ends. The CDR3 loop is CASSQPGAAEQYF. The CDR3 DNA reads TGCGCCAGCAGCCAACCAGGGGCGGCCGAGCAGTACTTC.

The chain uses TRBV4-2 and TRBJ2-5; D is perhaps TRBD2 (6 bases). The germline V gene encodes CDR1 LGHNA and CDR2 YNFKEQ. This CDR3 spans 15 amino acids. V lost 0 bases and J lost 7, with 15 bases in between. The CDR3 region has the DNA TGTGCCAGCAGCCAAGATTCATCCGGGGGTAGGACCCAGTACTTC. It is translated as CASSQDSSGGRTQYF.

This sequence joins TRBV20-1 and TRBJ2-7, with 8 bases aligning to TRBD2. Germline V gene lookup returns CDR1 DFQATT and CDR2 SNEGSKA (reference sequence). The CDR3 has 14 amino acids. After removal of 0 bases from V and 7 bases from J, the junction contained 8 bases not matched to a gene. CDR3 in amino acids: CSAREPVAGREQYF. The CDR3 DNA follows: TGCAGTGCTAGAGAGCCCGTAGCGGGGCGAGAGCAGTACTTC.

CDR3 in DNA: TGCGCCAGCAGCCAAGATGGACAGGGGGCGGACTACACCTTC. Translated, it gives CASSQDGQGADYTF. The chain has TRBV4-1 and TRBJ1-2; 11 bases map to TRBD1. Germline lookup yields CDR1 MGHRA and CDR2 YSYEKL. This CDR3 has 14 residues. J lost 10 bases, V lost 0 bases, and 4 bases had no gene match.

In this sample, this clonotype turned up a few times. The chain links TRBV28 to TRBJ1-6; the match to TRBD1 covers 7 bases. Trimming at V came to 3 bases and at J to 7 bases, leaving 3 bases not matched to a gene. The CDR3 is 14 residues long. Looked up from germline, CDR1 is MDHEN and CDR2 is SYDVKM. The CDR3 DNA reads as TGTGCCAGCAGTTTTCTACAGGGGAATTCACCCCTCCACTTT. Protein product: CASSFLQGNSPLHF.

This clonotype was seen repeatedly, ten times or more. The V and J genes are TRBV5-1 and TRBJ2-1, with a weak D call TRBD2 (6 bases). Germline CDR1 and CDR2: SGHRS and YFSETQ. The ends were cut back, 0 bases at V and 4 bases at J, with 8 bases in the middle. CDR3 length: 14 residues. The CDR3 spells CASSLAGEYNEQFF. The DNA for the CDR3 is TGCGCCAGCAGCTTGGCGGGGGAGTACAATGAGCAGTTCTTC. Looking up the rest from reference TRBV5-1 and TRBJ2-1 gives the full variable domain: KAGVTQTPRYLIKTRGQQVTLSCSPISGHRSVSWYQQTPGQGLQFLFEYFSETQRNKGNFPGRFSGRQFSNSRSEMNVSTLELGDSALYLCASSLAGEYNEQFFGPGTRLTVL.

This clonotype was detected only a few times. CDR3 nucleotides: TGCAGTGCTTTGGGACTGGGGAGCTCCTACGAGCAGTACTTC. Amino acid sequence: CSALGLGSSYEQYF. The rearrangement links TRBV20-1 to TRBJ2-7, with a possible D match to TRBD2 (6 bases). The CDR3 has 14 residues. Trimming left V 5 bases short and J 0 bases short, with 14 bases between. Germline V gives CDR1 DFQATT, CDR2 SNEGSKA (reference sequence).

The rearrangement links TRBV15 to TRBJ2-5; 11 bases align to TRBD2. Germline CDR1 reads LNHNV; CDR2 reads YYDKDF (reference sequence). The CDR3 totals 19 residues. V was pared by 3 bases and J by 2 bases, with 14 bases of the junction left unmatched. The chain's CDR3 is CATSRGLAESPQLQETQYF. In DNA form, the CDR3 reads TGTGCCACCAGCAGGGGACTAGCGGAATCACCCCAACTACAAGAGACCCAGTACTTC.

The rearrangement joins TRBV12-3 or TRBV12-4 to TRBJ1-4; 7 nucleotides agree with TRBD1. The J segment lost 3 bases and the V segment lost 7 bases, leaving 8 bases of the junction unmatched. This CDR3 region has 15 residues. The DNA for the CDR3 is TGTGCCAGCACCAAATGGGGGACAGCTAATGAAAAACTGTTTTTT. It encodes CASTKWGTANEKLFF.

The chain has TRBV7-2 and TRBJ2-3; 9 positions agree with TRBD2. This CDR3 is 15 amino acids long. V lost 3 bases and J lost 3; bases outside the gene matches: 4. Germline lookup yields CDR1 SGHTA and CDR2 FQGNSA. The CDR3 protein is CASSLQRGETDTQYF. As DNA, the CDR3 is TGTGCCAGCAGCTTGCAGCGGGGGGAGACAGATACGCAGTATTTT.

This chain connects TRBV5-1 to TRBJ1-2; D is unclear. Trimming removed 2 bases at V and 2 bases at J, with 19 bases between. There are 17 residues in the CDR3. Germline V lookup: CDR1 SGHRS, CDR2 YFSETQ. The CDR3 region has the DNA TGCGCCAGCAGCTTCCCGGGAGGTCGGACGGAAAACTATGGCTACACCTTC. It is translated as CASSFPGGRTENYGYTF.

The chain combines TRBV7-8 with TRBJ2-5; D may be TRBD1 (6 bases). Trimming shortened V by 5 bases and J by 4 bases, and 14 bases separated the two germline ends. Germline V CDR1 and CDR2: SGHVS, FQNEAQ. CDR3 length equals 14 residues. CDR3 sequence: CASSRRQGRETQYF. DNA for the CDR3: TGTGCCAGCAGCCGACGCCAGGGGCGAGAGACCCAGTACTTC.

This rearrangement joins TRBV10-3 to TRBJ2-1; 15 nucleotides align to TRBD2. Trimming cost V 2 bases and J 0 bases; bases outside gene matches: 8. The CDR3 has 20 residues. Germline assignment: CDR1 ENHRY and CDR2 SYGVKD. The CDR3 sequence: CAISEEGTSGGHSSYNEQFF. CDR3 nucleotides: TGTGCCATCAGTGAGGAAGGGACTAGCGGGGGGCACAGCTCCTACAATGAGCAGTTCTTC.

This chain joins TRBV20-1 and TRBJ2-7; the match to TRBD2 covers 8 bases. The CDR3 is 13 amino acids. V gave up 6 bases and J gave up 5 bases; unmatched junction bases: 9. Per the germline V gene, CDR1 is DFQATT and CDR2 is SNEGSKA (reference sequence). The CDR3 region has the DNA TGCAGTGCATCCGGGAGGGGGGGGAACGAGCAGTACTTC. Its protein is CSASGRGGNEQYF.

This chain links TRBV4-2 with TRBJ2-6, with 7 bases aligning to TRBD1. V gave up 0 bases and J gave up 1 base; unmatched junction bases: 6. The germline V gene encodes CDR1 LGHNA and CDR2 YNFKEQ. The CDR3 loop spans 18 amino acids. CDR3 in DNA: TGTGCCAGCAGCCAAGACCGGGACAGCATTTCTGGGGCCAACGTCCTGACTTTC. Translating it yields CASSQDRDSISGANVLTF.

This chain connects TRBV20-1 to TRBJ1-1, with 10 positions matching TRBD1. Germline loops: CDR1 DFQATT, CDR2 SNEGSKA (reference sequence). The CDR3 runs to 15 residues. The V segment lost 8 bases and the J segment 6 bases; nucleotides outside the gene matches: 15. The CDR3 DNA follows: TGCAGTACAAAGACAGGGGGCGCGGCGGGGGCTGAAGCTTTCTTT. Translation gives CSTKTGGAAGAEAFF.

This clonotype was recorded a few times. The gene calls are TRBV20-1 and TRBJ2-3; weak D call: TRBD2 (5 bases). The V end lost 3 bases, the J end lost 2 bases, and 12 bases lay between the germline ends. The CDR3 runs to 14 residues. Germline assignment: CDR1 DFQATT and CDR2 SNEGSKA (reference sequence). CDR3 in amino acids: CSARPPEATDTQYF. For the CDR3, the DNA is TGCAGTGCTAGGCCCCCGGAGGCCACAGATACGCAGTATTTT.